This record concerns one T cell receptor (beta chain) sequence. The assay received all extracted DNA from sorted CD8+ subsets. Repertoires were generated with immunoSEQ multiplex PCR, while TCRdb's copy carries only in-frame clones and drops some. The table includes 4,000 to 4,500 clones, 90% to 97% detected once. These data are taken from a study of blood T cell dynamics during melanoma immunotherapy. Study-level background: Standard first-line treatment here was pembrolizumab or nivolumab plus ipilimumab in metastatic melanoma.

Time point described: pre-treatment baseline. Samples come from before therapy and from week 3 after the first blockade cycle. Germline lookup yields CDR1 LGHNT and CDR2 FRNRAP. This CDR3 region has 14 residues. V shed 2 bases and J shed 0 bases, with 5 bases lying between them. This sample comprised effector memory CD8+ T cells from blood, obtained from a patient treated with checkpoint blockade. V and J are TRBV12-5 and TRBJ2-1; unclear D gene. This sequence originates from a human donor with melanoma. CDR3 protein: CASGLFGSYNEQFF. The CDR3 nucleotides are TGTGCTAGTGGTTTGTTCGGCTCCTACAATGAGCAGTTCTTC. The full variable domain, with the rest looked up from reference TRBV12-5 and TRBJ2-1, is DARVTQTPRHKVTEMGQEVTMRCQPILGHNTVFWYRQTMMQGLELLAYFRNRAPLDDSGMPKDRFSAEMPDATLATLKIQPSEPRDSAVYFCASGLFGSYNEQFFGPGTRLTVL.